The 5 T cell receptor beta chains below come from one sample, sequenced in a study of blood T cell repertoires in COVID-19. Repertoires were generated with immunoSEQ multiplex PCR, while TCRdb's copy carries only in-frame clones and drops some. The sample carries under 300,000 clones, 75% to 90% recorded once. Sequenced material: peripheral blood. The origin of the receptors is a man in his fifties or sixties with acute or convalescent COVID-19.

The CDR3 sequence: CASSFGTGQGQPQHF. The DNA of the CDR3 is TGTGCCAGCAGTTTCGGGACAGGGCAGGGTCAGCCCCAGCATTTT. This rearrangement joins TRBV25-1 to TRBJ1-5, with 9 bases identical to TRBD1. This CDR3 comprises 15 residues. V was clipped by 5 bases and J by 6 bases; unmatched bases: 8. Germline V CDR1 and CDR2: MGHDK, SYGVNS.

CDR3 sequence: CATSLFEISTDTQYF. The DNA for the CDR3 is TGTGCCACCAGCCTATTCGAGATAAGCACAGATACGCAGTATTTT. The genes are TRBV15 and TRBJ2-3; D unclear. Germline lookup yields CDR1 LNHNV and CDR2 YYDKDF (reference sequence). The ends were cut back, 5 bases at V and 0 bases at J, with 12 bases in the middle. CDR3 size: 15 residues.

The CDR3 DNA reads as TGTGCTAGTGGTTTGGTTAGCAGCTATGGCTACACCTTC. Translation gives CASGLVSSYGYTF. The J gene is TRBJ1-2, the V gene TRBV12-5; D remains unclear. V lost 0 bases to trimming and J lost 4 bases, with 6 bases between them. Germline V lookup: CDR1 LGHNT, CDR2 FRNRAP. The length of the CDR3 is 13 residues. The full variable domain, with the rest looked up from reference TRBV12-5 and TRBJ1-2, is DARVTQTPRHKVTEMGQEVTMRCQPILGHNTVFWYRQTMMQGLELLAYFRNRAPLDDSGMPKDRFSAEMPDATLATLKIQPSEPRDSAVYFCASGLVSSYGYTFGSGTRLTVV.

The chain couples TRBV5-4 to TRBJ1-2; a weak D match, TRBD1 (5 bases). The CDR3 contains 14 residues. Looked up from germline, CDR1 is SGHNT and CDR2 is YYREEE (reference sequence). With 2 bases removed from V and 6 bases from J, the gap between germline ends came to 14 bases. The chain's CDR3 is CASSFSRVGNGYTF. Here the CDR3 DNA reads TGTGCCAGCAGCTTTTCCAGGGTCGGTAATGGCTACACCTTC.

The chain joins TRBV7-2 to TRBJ2-6, with 10 nucleotides matching TRBD2. The CDR3 is made up of 16 amino acids. V was clipped by 5 bases and J by 2 bases; unmatched bases: 3. Germline CDR1 SGHTA, CDR2 FQGNSA. In DNA, the CDR3 is TGTGCCAGCAGCACCCTAGCGGGGGCTGGGGCCAACGTCCTGACTTTC. Protein sequence: CASSTLAGAGANVLTF.